The 21 T cell receptor beta chains given below trace back to one sample, sequenced in a study of human T cells and chemical hapten exposure. A single record per CDR3 protein comes from TCRdb applying MiXCR to the RACE reads. This sample yields 30,000 to 35,000 distinct CDR3 sequences, of which roughly 5% are seen a single time; roughly 13% belongs to the top ten. Indicated time point: healthy volunteer bleed at 6 weeks. It was from unfractionated whole blood that total RNA was extracted. Sequenced input: whole blood. These receptors were obtained from a human donor in good health. Some clones in this sample may be carry-over from other donors' samples.

V and J are TRBV12-3 or TRBV12-4 and TRBJ2-5; weak D call: TRBD2 (6 bases). The CDR3 consists of 13 residues. Trimming stripped 2 bases from V and 5 bases from J, with 9 bases between. The CDR3 region is CASSLSGGETQYF. The DNA for the CDR3 is TGTGCCAGCAGTTTAAGCGGAGGGGAGACCCAGTACTTC.

This clonotype was recorded many times. J is TRBJ2-2 and V is TRBV10-3, with TRBD1 matching over 9 bases. Germline CDR1 is ENHRY and CDR2 is SYGVKD. The V and J ends lost 8 bases and 4 bases, in that order; junction bases with no gene match: 5. The CDR3 is made up of 14 amino acids. DNA of the CDR3: TGTGCCATCGGGGGACAGGGAAGCACCGGGGAGCTGTTTTTT. It yields the protein CAIGGQGSTGELFF.

CDR3 residues: CSARPDASVSARTDTQYF. CDR3 sequence (DNA): TGCAGTGCTAGACCCGATGCCAGCGTTAGCGCCCGCACAGATACGCAGTATTTT. The gene calls are TRBV20-1 and TRBJ2-3; TRBD2 is a possible D gene (5 bases). CDR3 length equals 18 residues. V was clipped by 2 bases and J by 1 base, with 22 bases between them. The V gene's germline CDR1 is DFQATT and CDR2 SNEGSKA (reference sequence).

This clonotype was seen repeatedly, ten times or more. The J gene is TRBJ2-2, the V gene TRBV6-2 or TRBV6-3; 7 positions match TRBD1. The CDR3 has 16 residues. Germline loops: CDR1 MNHEY, CDR2 SVGEGT. With 10 bases clipped from V and 0 bases from J, the junction kept 11 bases outside the gene matches. The CDR3 sequence: CAILSAGTANTGELFF. The CDR3 DNA reads TGTGCCATACTATCCGCCGGGACAGCGAACACCGGGGAGCTGTTTTTT.

This sequence joins TRBV4-1 and TRBJ1-2; possibly TRBD1 for D (5 bases). With 3 bases removed from V and 4 bases from J, the gap between germline ends came to 24 bases. Germline CDR1 MGHRA, CDR2 YSYEKL. The CDR3 loop spans 18 amino acids. DNA for the CDR3: TGCGCCAGCAGCCAGCAAATGCCGCTCGGGGGAACTGGCTATGGCTACACCTTC. Protein product: CASSQQMPLGGTGYGYTF.

Many counts were recorded for this clonotype. The chain is built from TRBV10-3 and TRBJ1-2; D gene unclear. CDR1 ENHRY and CDR2 SYGVKD come from the germline V gene. The V end was cut by 7 bases, the J end by 0 bases, with 12 bases between. The CDR3 contains 14 residues. The CDR3 DNA reads as TGTGCCATCAACCCGGACGGCACTAACTATGGCTACACCTTC. Protein: CAINPDGTNYGYTF.

The chain links TRBV12-3 or TRBV12-4 to TRBJ2-3; D is ambiguous. This CDR3 region has 15 residues. Trimming cost V 2 bases and J 0 bases, with 9 bases left between them. Here the CDR3 reads CASSLRWSSTDTQYF. The CDR3 nucleotides are TGTGCCAGCAGTTTAAGGTGGTCTAGCACAGATACGCAGTATTTT.

The sample holds many counts of this clonotype. The chain joins TRBV7-9 to TRBJ2-5; 12 bases match TRBD2. From germline, CDR1 is SEHNR and CDR2 FQNEAQ (reference sequence). V dropped 3 bases and J dropped 4; count of bases not matched to a gene: 6. The CDR3 contains 16 residues. This chain's CDR3 is CASSLGELAGGETQYF. Here the CDR3 DNA reads TGTGCCAGCAGCTTGGGAGAACTAGCGGGGGGAGAGACCCAGTACTTC.

This clonotype was counted many times. The chain joins TRBV24-1 to TRBJ2-5; TRBD1 agrees at 7 bases. Losses at the gene ends were 7 bases for V and 1 base for J; bases not matched to a gene: 20. The V gene's germline CDR1 is KGHDR and CDR2 SFDVKD. The CDR3 is made up of 19 amino acids. In nucleotides, the CDR3 is TGTGCCACCAGCCCGCGACAGGGTCGAGGGTTGGGCCCCCAAGAGACCCAGTACTTC. Protein: CATSPRQGRGLGPQETQYF.

The CDR3 loop is CASSFSVSGTYNEQFF. In DNA, the CDR3 is TGTGCCAGCAGCTTTAGTGTGAGCGGGACGTACAATGAGCAGTTCTTC. The J gene is TRBJ2-1, the V gene TRBV7-2, with TRBD2 matching 7 bases. CDR1 and CDR2 (germline): SGHTA, FQGNSA. The CDR3 runs to 16 residues. V shed 3 bases and J 4 bases; nucleotides not matched to a gene: 9.

This clonotype was detected many times. CDR3 amino acids: CASSSVQGLSSGANVLTF. Here the CDR3 DNA reads TGTGCCAGCAGCTCCGTCCAGGGTTTGAGCTCTGGGGCCAACGTCCTGACTTTC. The chain joins TRBV7-9 to TRBJ2-6; TRBD1 is a possible D gene (5 bases). There are 18 residues in the CDR3. CDR1 SEHNR and CDR2 FQNEAQ come from the germline V gene (reference sequence). V lost 4 bases to trimming and J lost 0 bases, with 16 bases between them.

This clonotype was picked up many times. The V gene is TRBV5-1, the J gene TRBJ1-2; D unresolved. Trimming stripped 0 bases from V and 5 bases from J, with 8 bases between. The CDR3 contains 13 residues. Germline CDR1 reads SGHRS; CDR2 reads YFSETQ. The CDR3 bases are TGCGCCAGCAGCTTGGTTCAGGAGTATGGCTACACCTTC. The encoded protein is CASSLVQEYGYTF.

This chain uses TRBV19 with TRBJ1-1, with a tentative D call TRBD1 (5 bases). Germline-derived CDR1 and CDR2 are LNHDA and SQIVND (reference sequence). Deletions cut 4 bases from V and 7 bases from J, with 13 bases between. This CDR3 is built from 13 residues. CDR3 DNA: TGTGCCAGTAGTAAGGGGACGGCCCATGAAGCTTTCTTT. Amino acids: CASSKGTAHEAFF. The complete variable domain, with remaining parts taken from reference TRBV19 and TRBJ1-1, reads DGGITQSPKYLFRKEGQNVTLSCEQNLNHDAMYWYRQDPGQGLRLIYYSQIVNDFQKGDIAEGYSVSREKKESFPLTVTSAQKNPTAFYLCASSKGTAHEAFFGQGTRLTVV.

This clonotype was seen a few times. This chain connects TRBV5-5 to TRBJ1-6, with D unresolved. The CDR3 is 16 residues long. Trimming removed 1 base from V and 5 bases from J, with 13 bases in between. Per the germline V gene, CDR1 is SGHKS and CDR2 is YYEKEE (reference sequence). CDR3 sequence reads: CASSLLSGKNNSPLHF. CDR3 coding DNA: TGTGCCAGCAGCTTGCTATCCGGGAAGAATAATTCACCCCTCCACTTT.

Notes on this clonotype: Since a much larger clone is just one base distant, this may be a read error. The V and J genes are TRBV5-4 and TRBJ2-3; TRBD2 agrees at 9 bases. CDR1 and CDR2 (germline): SGHNT, YYREEE (reference sequence). The CDR3 length is 15 residues. CDR3 region: CASSSASGNAETQYF. Here the CDR3 DNA reads TGTGCCAGCAGCTCAGCTAGCGGGAATGCAGAAACGCAGTATTTT.

This clonotype was seen ten or more times. The DNA of the CDR3 is TGCAGTGCTAGGGCAGGGTCAGGTTCTGATCAGCCCCAGCATTTT. Protein: CSARAGSGSDQPQHF. V usage is TRBV20-1 and J usage is TRBJ1-5, with TRBD1 as a possible D gene (5 bases). The CDR3 runs 15 residues. V was shortened by 3 bases and J by 5 bases, with 17 bases between the two germline ends. In germline, CDR1 is DFQATT, CDR2 SNEGSKA (reference sequence).

This clonotype was seen many times. The chain has TRBV2 and TRBJ2-5; TRBD1 aligns across 7 bases. Germline V gene data show CDR1 as SNHLY and CDR2 as FYNNEI. With 10 bases clipped from V and 1 base from J, the junction kept 3 bases outside the gene matches. The CDR3 runs to 12 residues. The CDR3 nucleotides read TGTGCCAAACGGGACAGCCAAGAGACCCAGTACTTC. Its translation: CAKRDSQETQYF.

The chain carries TRBV2 and TRBJ1-1; 7 positions agree with TRBD1. V gave up 6 bases and J gave up 9 bases; unmatched junction bases: 16. The CDR3 runs 15 residues. CDR1 and CDR2 from the germline V gene are SNHLY and FYNNEI. CDR3 protein: CASRGPGQQPEKAFF. The CDR3, as DNA: TGTGCCAGCAGAGGCCCGGGACAGCAGCCCGAAAAAGCTTTCTTT.

This clonotype has a count of ten or more. The rearrangement joins TRBV30 to TRBJ1-2; D ambiguous. V was cut by 2 bases and J by 8 bases, with 18 bases left in between. CDR3 size: 14 residues. Germline-derived CDR1 and CDR2 are GTSNPN and SVGIG (reference sequence). The CDR3 DNA is TGTGCCTGGAGTATAGGAGTCCCTACTATCGGCTACACCTTC. As protein: CAWSIGVPTIGYTF.

In its sample, this clonotype was seen many times. The rearrangement uses TRBV27 and TRBJ2-1, with D perhaps assigned TRBD1 or TRBD2 (6 bases each). The V gene lost 4 bases and the J gene lost 6 bases, with 25 bases spanning the gap. The CDR3 sequence is 18 residues long. Germline V gene sequence: CDR1 MNHEY, CDR2 SMNVEV (reference sequence). CDR3 residues: CASSSTWGAALSGNEQFF. The CDR3 coding sequence is TGTGCCAGCAGTTCCACTTGGGGGGCGGCCCTCTCGGGCAATGAGCAGTTCTTC.

The table lists this clonotype with many counts. V gene TRBV5-4 combines with J gene TRBJ1-4; D gene uncertain. Looked up from germline, CDR1 is SGHNT and CDR2 is YYREEE (reference sequence). V shed 3 bases and J shed 1 base, with 7 bases lying between them. There are 14 residues in the CDR3. The CDR3 loop is CASSSERTNEKLFF. The CDR3 region has the DNA TGTGCCAGCAGCTCTGAAAGAACTAATGAAAAACTGTTTTTT.